A single T cell receptor (beta chain) is shown here with its context. Antigen specificity is unknown. This sample is part of a study of T cell responses to AZD1222 COVID-19 vaccine. At the level of the study: Second-dose intervals near 4 or 12 weeks were combined.

Germline V CDR1 and CDR2: MDHEN, SYDVKM. V was pared by 8 bases and J by 8 bases, with 21 bases between. The CDR3 is 14 residues long. The table came from immunoSEQ multiplex PCR; TCRdb's copy has only in-frame clones and leaves some out. There are fewer than 150,000 clones in the sample; 80% to 95% occur only once, and about 3.1% lies in the top ten. Study-level results: Scientists sampled the repertoires only once the peak T cell response had passed. The donor group comprised mostly white British people and more females; the analysis possibly underestimated clonal diversity.

This sequence was found in an adult in good health. The chain couples TRBV28 to TRBJ1-2; D not resolved. Sequencing was performed on peripheral blood, taken on day 0 of AZD1222 vaccination. The CDR3 nucleotides read TGTGCCAGCGGATCCCCAGGAGGGTGGAGAGGCTACACCTTC. Its protein product is CASGSPGGWRGYTF.